This T cell receptor beta chain was obtained from a study of PD-L1 blockade in urothelial cancer. In the study overall: Bladder-origin urothelial cancer in males covered about 90% of the roughly 30 patients. Treatment start was followed by blood analysis at 3 weeks (second dose) and again at 6 weeks.

This CDR3 has 15 residues. With V trimmed by 5 bases and J by 2 bases, 1 base remained unmatched. Germline V CDR1 and CDR2: SEHNR, FQNEAQ (reference sequence). Time point here: pretreatment peripheral blood. Spiking of synthetic TCR analog templates was performed in each PCR. Clones were read by immunoSEQ multiplex PCR, and TCRdb kept only the in-frame ones, dropping some. This sample carries tens of thousands of clones, approximately 86% of them seen once, and the ten largest clones take more than 6.5%. This receptor was obtained from a man in his forties or fifties with urothelial cancer. Specimen: PBMCs, collected around atezolizumab (anti-PD-L1) treatment. The chain has TRBV7-9 and TRBJ2-5; 14 bases agree with TRBD2. CDR3 in amino acids: CASSRLAGGQETQYF. The CDR3 DNA is TGTGCCAGCAGCAGACTAGCGGGAGGGCAAGAGACCCAGTACTTC. Full variable domain (rest looked up from reference TRBV7-9 and TRBJ2-5): DTGVSQNPRHKITKRGQNVTFRCDPISEHNRLYWYRQTLGQGPEFLTYFQNEAQLEKSRLLSDRFSAERPKGSFSTLEIQRTEQGDSAMYLCASSRLAGGQETQYFGPGTRLLVL.